This T cell receptor (beta chain) was identified in a study of technical replicates of blood from several donors. Clones were read by immunoSEQ multiplex PCR, and TCRdb kept only the in-frame ones, dropping some. Altogether tens of thousands of clones are present, 91% being singletons, with the ten largest covering approximately 3.6%. The material sequenced was PBMCs. The sequence was obtained from a human donor in good health. Some clones in this sample may be carry-over from other donors' samples.

CDR3 sequence (DNA): TGTGCCAGTAGAGCGACTAGCGTCTATGAGCAGTTCTTC. It specifies CASRATSVYEQFF. The chain recombines TRBV19 with TRBJ2-1; 8 bases match TRBD2. V dropped 6 bases and J dropped 8; count of bases not matched to a gene: 6. The CDR3 is 13 amino acids. Germline V gene data show CDR1 as LNHDA and CDR2 as SQIVND (reference sequence).